A selection of T cell receptor beta chains follows, all from one sample in a study of T cell repertoires in ileal Crohn's disease. Repertoires were generated with immunoSEQ multiplex PCR, while TCRdb's copy carries only in-frame clones and drops some. The data show 14,000 or so clones, about 73% seen once. The sequenced sample was ileal tissue. The source of these receptors is an adult with Crohn's disease. The CDR3 runs from the conserved cysteine through the conserved F or W. A D gene is named only where the DNA matches it firmly. Only part of the rows carry a size: once, few, many, or a class if the clone is expanded.

j_gene,v_gene,d_gene,abundance,CDR3aa,CDR3nt
TRBJ2-7,TRBV29-1,TRBD1,.,CSVESGTGGMGEQYF,TGCAGCGTTGAATCCGGGACAGGGGGCATGGGGGAGCAGTACTTC
TRBJ2-1,TRBV18,TRBD2,.,CASSPGLTNNEQFF,TGTGCCAGCTCACCGGGACTAACCAACAATGAGCAGTTCTTC
TRBJ2-1,TRBV5-1,TRBD1,.,CASSLGDRGGYNEQFF,TGCGCCAGCAGCTTGGGGGACAGGGGCGGGTACAATGAGCAGTTCTTC
TRBJ2-7,TRBV7-9,.,.,CASSQNRGGIYEQYF,TGTGCCAGCAGTCAAAACCGGGGCGGGATCTACGAGCAGTACTTC
TRBJ1-3,TRBV5-1,.,.,CASSQSGNTIYF,TGCGCCAGCAGCCAGTCTGGAAACACCATATATTTT
TRBJ1-1,TRBV18,TRBD1,few,CASSPVRMRGQGNTEAFF,TGTGCCAGCTCCCCGGTACGCATGAGGGGACAGGGGAACACTGAAGCTTTCTTT
TRBJ1-1,TRBV28,.,.,CASSFPIGGINTEAFF,TGTGCCAGCAGTTTCCCGATAGGGGGAATCAACACTGAAGCTTTCTTT
TRBJ1-6,TRBV6-1,TRBD1,.,CASRAGQPNSPLHF,TGTGCCAGCAGGGCGGGACAGCCCAATTCACCCCTCCACTTT
TRBJ2-3,TRBV29-1,TRBD2,.,CSANLAGTSTDTQYF,TGCAGCGCAAACCTAGCGGGTACTAGCACAGATACGCAGTATTTT
TRBJ2-7,TRBV5-3,.,.,CARSLYSHEQYF,TGTGCCAGAAGCTTGTATTCCCACGAGCAGTACTTC
TRBJ2-3,TRBV2,.,once,CASSGGRADTQYF,TGTGCCAGCAGTGGTGGTCGGGCAGATACGCAGTATTTT
TRBJ2-7,TRBV2,.,.,CASKASGQTYEQYF,TGTGCCAGCAAGGCTAGCGGACAGACCTACGAGCAGTACTTC
TRBJ2-6,TRBV4-2,.,.,CASSQDPPKGLSSGANVLTF,TGTGCCAGCAGCCAAGATCCCCCCAAGGGGCTGAGCTCTGGGGCCAACGTCCTGACTTTC
TRBJ2-3,TRBV6-5,TRBD1,.,CASRLQGARADTQYF,TGTGCCAGCAGACTTCAGGGGGCGCGGGCAGATACGCAGTATTTT
TRBJ2-1,TRBV6-1,TRBD2,.,CASSLLAGAPNEQFF,TGTGCCAGCAGCCTACTAGCGGGGGCACCCAATGAGCAGTTCTTC
TRBJ2-5,TRBV5-4,TRBD2,.,CASSSGGKGVGTQYF,TGTGCCAGCAGCTCGGGGGGGAAGGGGGTTGGGACCCAGTACTTC
TRBJ2-2,TRBV27,TRBD1,.,CASSLRQGAFTGELFF,TGTGCCAGCAGTCTCCGACAGGGGGCTTTCACCGGGGAGCTGTTTTTT
TRBJ1-2,TRBV5-6,TRBD1,.,CASSLWQGAGYTF,TGTGCCAGCAGCTTGTGGCAGGGGGCTGGCTACACCTTC
TRBJ1-5,TRBV5-1,.,.,CASSFDTNQPQHF,TGCGCCAGCAGCTTTGACACCAATCAGCCCCAGCATTTT
TRBJ2-7,TRBV5-1,.,.,CASSSKTEYEQYF,TGCGCCAGCAGCTCAAAGACAGAATACGAGCAGTACTTC
TRBJ2-2,TRBV5-1,TRBD2,.,CASSLVSGVSNTGELFF,TGCGCCAGCAGCTTGGTTAGCGGGGTCTCGAACACCGGGGAGCTGTTTTTT
TRBJ2-7,TRBV5-6,TRBD1,.,CASSLFGDRGGYEQYF,TGTGCCAGCAGCCTCTTCGGAGACAGGGGTGGATACGAGCAGTACTTC
TRBJ1-1,TRBV28,TRBD1,.,CASSLSGTVNTEAFF,TGTGCCAGCAGTTTATCAGGGACAGTCAACACTGAAGCTTTCTTT
TRBJ2-2,TRBV7-9,.,medium-sized,CASSFGQNTGELFF,TGTGCCAGCAGCTTCGGACAGAACACCGGGGAGCTGTTTTTT
TRBJ1-6,TRBV6-1,TRBD1,.,CASRASRGQNSPLHF,TGTGCCAGCAGGGCGAGCAGGGGGCAGAATTCACCCCTCCACTTT
TRBJ2-2,TRBV7-7,.,few,CASSLLPASEGGELFF,TGTGCCAGCAGCTTACTCCCGGCTAGCGAAGGCGGGGAGCTGTTTTTT
TRBJ2-1,TRBV2,TRBD2,.,CASSRGLAANNEQFF,TGTGCCAGCAGCCGCGGACTAGCGGCAAACAATGAGCAGTTCTTC
TRBJ2-7,TRBV5-1,TRBD1,.,CASTWGQGADEQYF,TGCGCCAGCACTTGGGGACAGGGGGCTGACGAGCAGTACTTC
TRBJ1-3,TRBV28,TRBD1,.,CASSSATGGFGNTIYF,TGTGCCAGCAGTTCGGCGACAGGGGGCTTTGGAAACACCATATATTTT
TRBJ1-5,TRBV18,.,.,CASSPGGLGNQPQHF,TGTGCCAGCTCCCCTGGGGGCCTCGGCAATCAGCCCCAGCATTTT
TRBJ1-6,TRBV6-1,.,.,CASSENLFRSPLHF,TGTGCCAGCAGTGAAAATTTATTTCGTTCACCCCTCCACTTT
TRBJ2-1,TRBV29-1,.,.,CSVADLYNEQFF,TGCAGCGTTGCAGACCTTTACAATGAGCAGTTCTTC
TRBJ2-5,TRBV2,.,.,CASTQGGETQYF,TGTGCCAGCACACAGGGGGGGGAGACCCAGTACTTC
TRBJ1-2,TRBV6-1,TRBD1,.,CASTVQGAYGYTF,TGTGCCAGCACGGTGCAGGGGGCTTATGGCTACACCTTC
TRBJ1-4,TRBV28,.,once,CASSITGPPNEKLFF,TGTGCCAGCAGCATAACAGGTCCCCCTAATGAAAAACTGTTTTTT
TRBJ2-5,TRBV15,.,.,CATQSRGGQETQYF,TGTGCCACCCAAAGTAGGGGGGGACAAGAGACCCAGTACTTC
TRBJ1-5,TRBV5-1,TRBD1,once,CASSLGQGEYQPQHF,TGCGCCAGCAGCTTAGGACAGGGGGAGTATCAGCCCCAGCATTTT
TRBJ2-2,TRBV18,.,few,CASSPLISSTNTGELFF,TGTGCCAGCTCACCACTTATCTCCAGTACGAACACCGGGGAGCTGTTTTTT
TRBJ2-2,TRBV11-3,.,once,CASSLDSGLNTGELFF,TGTGCCAGCAGCTTAGATTCAGGGCTGAACACCGGGGAGCTGTTTTTT
TRBJ2-3,TRBV5-4,TRBD1,.,CASSGTGDTQYF,TGTGCCAGCAGCGGGACAGGGGATACGCAGTATTTT
TRBJ1-1,TRBV19,.,.,CATSSVGGITEAFF,TGTGCCACCTCAAGCGTAGGGGGTATCACTGAAGCTTTCTTT
TRBJ1-3,TRBV5-1,.,.,CASSSNRESGNTIYF,TGCGCCAGCAGCTCAAACAGGGAGTCCGGAAACACCATATATTTT
TRBJ2-3,TRBV6-1,TRBD2,.,CASSEGKTSGTTDTQYF,TGTGCCAGCAGTGAGGGGAAGACTAGCGGGACCACAGATACGCAGTATTTT
TRBJ2-1,TRBV20-1,.,.,CSARDRREQFF,TGCAGTGCTAGAGATCGCCGGGAGCAGTTCTTC
TRBJ2-2,TRBV5-6,TRBD2,.,CASSSGGGLNTGELFF,TGTGCCAGCAGCTCCGGCGGGGGGCTGAACACCGGGGAGCTGTTTTTT